Here is one TCR beta chain with its context. After removal of 4 bases from V and 4 bases from J, the junction contained 6 bases not matched to a gene. Per the germline V gene, CDR1 is SGHRS and CDR2 is YFSETQ. This CDR3 comprises 14 residues. Source study methods: It was from reference gene primer amplification that nucleated cell counts were estimated. Method: immunoSEQ multiplex PCR; TCRdb's copy keeps in-frame clones and lacks some. D and trimming were read from the DNA, whereas the V and J calls and clone size are those reported in that table. Among 300,000 to 350,000 clones listed, 83% were seen once. The data derive from a study of blood T cell repertoires in COVID-19. Whole-study context: The origin of the acute and convalescent COVID-19 samples was the United States, Italy and Spain. PBMCs, B-cell-depleted T cells, or T cells were the source of the cDNA or gDNA that made up the material.

This receptor was identified in a man between 25 and 39 years old with active or convalescent COVID-19. V gene TRBV5-1 combines with J gene TRBJ1-2; 8 bases are a match to TRBD1. The source material was peripheral blood. The CDR3 sequence is CASSHRDRPYGYTF. The DNA of the CDR3 is TGCGCCAGCAGCCACAGGGACAGGCCCTATGGCTACACCTTC.